One and the same sample provided the 24 T cell receptor beta chains below, sequenced in a study of blood T cell repertoires in COVID-19. Here immunoSEQ multiplex PCR was the method, and the copy in TCRdb shows in-frame clones only, minus some. The sample lists more than 200,000 clones, approximately 80% occurring once. Sequenced: PBMCs or T cells enriched from blood (not recorded which). Receptors were obtained from a woman between 40 and 55 years old with acute COVID-19.

On this clone itself: This same CDR3 is encoded by further DNA sequences in the sample. The chain combines TRBV19 with TRBJ2-2; 8 bases fit TRBD2. This CDR3 has 16 residues. Trimming cost V 3 bases and J 2 bases; bases outside gene matches: 5. Germline V gene data show CDR1 as LNHDA and CDR2 as SQIVND (reference sequence). CDR3 nucleotides: TGTGCCAGTAGTATTTCGACTAGCGCCAACACCGGGGAGCTGTTTTTT. Translation gives CASSISTSANTGELFF.

The V call is TRBV6-5, the J call TRBJ1-2; D perhaps matches TRBD1 (5 bases). This CDR3 has 14 amino acids. V was pared by 6 bases and J by 6 bases, with 17 bases between. The V gene's germline CDR1 is MNHEY and CDR2 SVGAGI. Here the CDR3 DNA reads TGTGCCAGCAGGTCCCGTTACCTACAGGATGGCTACACCTTC. This codes for CASRSRYLQDGYTF.

V and J are TRBV5-1 and TRBJ2-7, with 10 positions matching TRBD1. The CDR3 covers 18 residues. Unmatched junction bases numbered 11, after V lost 0 bases and J lost 2 bases. CDR1 is SGHRS and CDR2 is YFSETQ in the germline V gene. This CDR3 reads CASSLELFRDRGTYEQYF. The CDR3 region has the DNA TGCGCCAGCAGCTTGGAGTTATTTAGGGACAGGGGAACCTACGAGCAGTACTTC.

In this sample, this clone turned up once. The chain links TRBV28 to TRBJ1-2; 12 bases are shared with TRBD1. CDR3 size: 17 residues. The J segment lost 5 bases and the V segment lost 3 bases, leaving 10 bases of the junction unmatched. Germline CDR1 MDHEN, CDR2 SYDVKM. The CDR3 region is CASSLSGTGGRQYGYTF. The CDR3 bases are TGTGCCAGCAGTTTGTCGGGGACAGGGGGCCGACAGTATGGCTACACCTTC.

The chain combines TRBV7-2 with TRBJ1-4; D is uncertain. Germline V gives CDR1 SGHTA, CDR2 FQGNSA. The CDR3 contains 17 residues. V was shortened by 0 bases and J by 2 bases, with 13 bases between the two germline ends. The CDR3 is CASSLAPQVRTNEKLFF. For the CDR3, the DNA is TGTGCCAGCAGCTTAGCCCCCCAGGTTAGGACTAATGAAAAACTGTTTTTT.

V is TRBV4-3 and J is TRBJ2-5; D is possibly TRBD2 (7 bases). Germline V gene lookup returns CDR1 LGHNA and CDR2 YSLEER. The V end was cut by 0 bases, the J end by 5 bases, with 13 bases between. This CDR3 is 15 amino acids long. In nucleotides, the CDR3 is TGCGCCAGCAGCCAAGATAGGGGGGGTTCGGAGACCCAGTACTTC. Its protein product is CASSQDRGGSETQYF.

V gene TRBV20-1 combines with J gene TRBJ1-1, with D possibly being TRBD1 (6 bases). V lost 5 bases, J lost 11 bases, and 15 bases lay in between. Per germline, CDR1 DFQATT and CDR2 SNEGSKA (reference sequence). CDR3 length: 11 amino acids. The CDR3 reads CSARTTGFAFF. The CDR3 nucleotides are TGCAGTGCTCGTACTACAGGGTTCGCTTTCTTT.

The genes are TRBV5-1 and TRBJ1-1, with 8 nucleotides matching TRBD1. Trimming took 1 base from V and 4 from J; bases not matched to a gene: 9. Germline lookup yields CDR1 SGHRS and CDR2 YFSETQ. The CDR3 has 16 amino acids. For the CDR3, the DNA is TGCGCCAGCAGCTTGAACGGCAGGGGGCTTGTCACTGAAGCTTTCTTT. The encoded protein is CASSLNGRGLVTEAFF. Looking up the rest from reference TRBV5-1 and TRBJ1-1 gives the full variable domain: KAGVTQTPRYLIKTRGQQVTLSCSPISGHRSVSWYQQTPGQGLQFLFEYFSETQRNKGNFPGRFSGRQFSNSRSEMNVSTLELGDSALYLCASSLNGRGLVTEAFFGQGTRLTVV.

The rearrangement uses TRBV2 and TRBJ1-3; D unresolved. V was pared by 2 bases and J by 0 bases, with 11 bases between. Germline assignment: CDR1 SNHLY and CDR2 FYNNEI. The CDR3 consists of 16 residues. CDR3 bases: TGTGCCAGCAGTGAAAACAGACCGAGCTCTGGAAACACCATATATTTT. This translates into CASSENRPSSGNTIYF.

This CDR3 reads CASSQAAGLAGGSSYNEQFF. CDR3 in DNA: TGTGCCAGCAGCCAAGCCGCGGGACTAGCGGGGGGCAGCTCCTACAATGAGCAGTTCTTC. This sequence joins TRBV4-2 and TRBJ2-1; TRBD2 matches at 15 bases. The V gene end was trimmed by 1 base and the J gene end by 0 bases; junction bases not matched to a gene: 7. The CDR3 consists of 20 residues. Germline assignment: CDR1 LGHNA and CDR2 YNFKEQ.

The genes are TRBV6-2 or TRBV6-3 and TRBJ2-1; 10 bases map to TRBD2. The germline V gene encodes CDR1 MNHEY and CDR2 SVGEGT. CDR3 length equals 15 residues. Trimming cost V 4 bases and J 6 bases; bases outside gene matches: 6. The CDR3: CASSSGLAFVNEQFF. CDR3 sequence (DNA): TGTGCCAGCAGTTCGGGACTAGCGTTCGTCAATGAGCAGTTCTTC.

V usage is TRBV5-4 and J usage is TRBJ2-4; no firm D call. Trimming took 5 bases from V and 0 from J, leaving 15 bases between them. The V gene's germline CDR1 is SGHNT and CDR2 YYREEE (reference sequence). The CDR3 length is 16 residues. The CDR3 loop reads CASSTHGPIAKNIQYF. The CDR3 region has the DNA TGTGCCAGCAGTACCCATGGGCCTATAGCCAAAAACATTCAGTACTTC.

This clone was recorded once. The DNA of the CDR3 is TGTGCCAGCAGCCAAGTTTCGGGAGAGAACACCGGGGAGCTGTTTTTT. It translates to CASSQVSGENTGELFF. J is TRBJ2-2 and V is TRBV14; weak D call: TRBD2 (6 bases). CDR3 length equals 16 residues. Trimming took 1 base from V and 1 from J, leaving 10 bases between them. Germline V gives CDR1 SGHDN, CDR2 FVKESK.

The chain links TRBV7-9 to TRBJ1-5; D unclear. Germline V CDR1 and CDR2: SEHNR, FQNEAQ (reference sequence). The CDR3 length is 18 residues. The germline V and J ends were trimmed by 1 base and 1 base, with 17 bases remaining between them. Written as DNA, the CDR3 is TGTGCCAGCAGCTTAGGGAGCTACTCAGATAGGAGCAATCAGCCCCAGCATTTT. Protein sequence: CASSLGSYSDRSNQPQHF.

This sequence joins TRBV9 and TRBJ2-7, with TRBD1 matching over 7 bases. V trimming: 4 bases; J trimming: 4 bases; junction bases outside the gene matches: 5. The germline CDR1 and CDR2 sequences are SGDLS and YYNGEE. The CDR3 totals 13 residues. This CDR3 is CASSRDSGYEQYF. CDR3 coding DNA: TGTGCCAGCAGCCGGGACAGCGGATACGAGCAGTACTTC.

In this sample, this clone turned up once. The gene calls are TRBV6-1 and TRBJ2-1, with 12 bases lining up with TRBD2. CDR3 length: 17 residues. In germline, CDR1 is MNHNS, CDR2 SASEGT. Germline trimming cut 3 bases from V and 8 bases from J; bases unmatched to any gene: 11. CDR3 in DNA: TGTGCCAGCAGTGATTCTAGCGGGAGGGCCGTTGTGGATGAGCAGTTCTTC. The encoded protein is CASSDSSGRAVVDEQFF.

The rearrangement uses TRBV6-5 and TRBJ1-1; D remains unclear. V lost 0 bases, J lost 4 bases, and 12 bases lay in between. From germline, CDR1 is MNHEY and CDR2 SVGAGI. CDR3 length equals 15 residues. The CDR3 loop reads CASSYSNEGFTEAFF. The CDR3 region has the DNA TGTGCCAGCAGTTACTCGAACGAGGGATTCACTGAAGCTTTCTTT.

The chain uses TRBV4-1 and TRBJ1-6; 7 bases agree with TRBD1. The CDR3 consists of 15 residues. The J segment lost 8 bases and the V segment lost 4 bases, leaving 8 bases of the junction unmatched. Germline values: CDR1 MGHRA, CDR2 YSYEKL. CDR3 in DNA: TGCGCCAGCAGCCTCACAGGGGATGGGGATTCACCCCTCCACTTT. Translating it yields CASSLTGDGDSPLHF.

The gene calls are TRBV11-2 and TRBJ2-5, with D uncertain. Trimming stripped 5 bases from V and 0 bases from J, with 7 bases between. Germline V gives CDR1 SGHAT, CDR2 FQNNGV. The CDR3 covers 13 residues. CDR3: CASSHRDQETQYF. In nucleotides, the CDR3 is TGTGCCAGCAGCCACAGAGACCAAGAGACCCAGTACTTC.

This rearrangement joins TRBV7-3 to TRBJ1-1; tentatively, D is TRBD1 (5 bases). This CDR3 is 12 amino acids long. Germline CDR1 is SGHTA and CDR2 is FQGTGA. The V end was cut by 5 bases, the J end by 9 bases, with 13 bases between. CDR3 protein: CASSPGAGKAFF. The CDR3 region has the DNA TGTGCCAGCAGCCCAGGAGCAGGGAAAGCTTTCTTT. The full variable domain, rest sourced from reference TRBV7-3 and TRBJ1-1, is GAGVSQTPSNKVTEKGKYVELRCDPISGHTALYWYRQSLGQGPEFLIYFQGTGAADDSGLPNDRFFAVRPEGSVSTLKIQRTERGDSAVYLCASSPGAGKAFFGQGTRLTVV.

The genes are TRBV29-1 and TRBJ1-5; 7 bases match TRBD1. With V trimmed by 6 bases and J by 5 bases, 7 bases remained unmatched. The CDR3 runs 13 residues. CDR1 is SQVTM and CDR2 is ANQGSEA in the germline V gene. CDR3 DNA sequence: TGCAGCGTGGGGACAGCTAGAGATCAGCCCCAGCATTTT. This sequence encodes CSVGTARDQPQHF.

The CDR3 DNA reads as TGCGCCAGCAGCTCTGGACAGGGTCGTCGGTCACCCCTCCACTTT. It specifies CASSSGQGRRSPLHF. J is TRBJ1-6 and V is TRBV5-1; 8 positions match TRBD1. The length of the CDR3 is 15 residues. In germline, CDR1 is SGHRS, CDR2 YFSETQ. The V segment lost 3 bases and the J segment 10 bases; nucleotides outside the gene matches: 9.

The chain couples TRBV5-1 to TRBJ2-2; the D gene is possibly TRBD2 (5 bases). This CDR3 is 17 amino acids long. V was pared by 0 bases and J by 10 bases, with 22 bases between. Germline CDR1 reads SGHRS; CDR2 reads YFSETQ. CDR3 sequence (DNA): TGCGCCAGCAGCTTGGCCGCGGGTGTTATCGGGTCGGAGGAGCTGTTTTTT. Its translation is CASSLAAGVIGSEELFF.

The chain employs TRBV3-1 (or the pseudogene TRBV3-2) and TRBJ1-1; TRBD1 might be the D (6 bases). The CDR3 sequence is 13 residues long. The germline V gene has CDR1 LGHDT and CDR2 YNNKEL (reference sequence). V was clipped by 4 bases and J by 14 bases, with 20 bases between them. CDR3 in DNA: TGTGCCAGCAGCCTCAGGACAGCCGGCCCTTGCTTCTTT. Protein product: CASSLRTAGPCFF.